This T cell receptor (beta chain) is drawn from a study of cytomegalovirus exposure and HLA in healthy donors. About the study: The same platform as the approximately 670 first-cohort repertoires was used for the 100 to 150 validation repertoires, a later analysis reported. Study findings and constraints: The study recorded 150 to 200 TCR beta chains that were cytomegalovirus-associated. In vitro experiments confirmed that three CMV-associated chains were specific for CMV antigens. Accounts indicate the classifier identified cytomegalovirus status with strong specificity and sensitivity.

On this clone: Its antigen is still unknown.

This CDR3 comprises 15 residues. In germline, CDR1 is LNHDA, CDR2 SQIVND (reference sequence). The ends were cut back, 1 base at V and 5 bases at J, with 12 bases in the middle. TCRdb keeps only in-frame clones here, not all; method: immunoSEQ multiplex PCR. Of roughly 120,000 clones in the sample, approximately 81% were seen once. This chain links TRBV19 with TRBJ1-5, with D perhaps matching TRBD1 (5 bases). The clonotype originates from a woman in her 30s in good health and CMV-seronegative. Sequencing was done on a sample of PBMCs. DNA of the CDR3: TGTGCCAGTAGTATAGGTCCGGGGGGGGATCAGCCCCAGCATTTT. It encodes CASSIGPGGDQPQHF.